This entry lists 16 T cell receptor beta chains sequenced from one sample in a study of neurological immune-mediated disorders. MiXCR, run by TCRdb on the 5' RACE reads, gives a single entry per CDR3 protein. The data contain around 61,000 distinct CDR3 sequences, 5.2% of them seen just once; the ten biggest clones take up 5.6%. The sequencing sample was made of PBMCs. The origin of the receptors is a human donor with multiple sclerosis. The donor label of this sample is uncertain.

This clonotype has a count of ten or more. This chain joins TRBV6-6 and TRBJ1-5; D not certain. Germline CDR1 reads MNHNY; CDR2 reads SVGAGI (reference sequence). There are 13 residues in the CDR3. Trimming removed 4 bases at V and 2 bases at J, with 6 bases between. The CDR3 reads CASSLLRNQPQHF. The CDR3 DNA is TGTGCCAGCAGTTTACTCCGCAATCAGCCCCAGCATTTT.

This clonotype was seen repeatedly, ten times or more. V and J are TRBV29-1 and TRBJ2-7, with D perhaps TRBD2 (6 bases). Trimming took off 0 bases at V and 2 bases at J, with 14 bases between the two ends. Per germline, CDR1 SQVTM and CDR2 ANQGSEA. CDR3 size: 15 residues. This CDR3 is CSVEDRRERPYEQYF. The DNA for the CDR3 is TGCAGCGTTGAAGATCGTCGGGAGAGACCCTACGAGCAGTACTTC.

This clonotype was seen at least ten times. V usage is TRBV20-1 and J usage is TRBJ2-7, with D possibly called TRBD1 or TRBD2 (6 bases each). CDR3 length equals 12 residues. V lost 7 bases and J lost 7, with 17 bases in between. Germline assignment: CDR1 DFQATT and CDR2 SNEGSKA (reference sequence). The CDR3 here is CSGCEGGREQYF. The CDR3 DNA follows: TGCAGTGGCTGCGAGGGGGGCAGAGAGCAGTACTTC.

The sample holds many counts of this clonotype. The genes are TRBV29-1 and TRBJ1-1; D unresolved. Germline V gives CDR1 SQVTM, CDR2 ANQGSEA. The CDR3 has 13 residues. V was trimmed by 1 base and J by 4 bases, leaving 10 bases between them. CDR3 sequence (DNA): TGCAGCGTTGAAGTCAAGACGGTCACTGAAGCTTTCTTT. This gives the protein CSVEVKTVTEAFF.

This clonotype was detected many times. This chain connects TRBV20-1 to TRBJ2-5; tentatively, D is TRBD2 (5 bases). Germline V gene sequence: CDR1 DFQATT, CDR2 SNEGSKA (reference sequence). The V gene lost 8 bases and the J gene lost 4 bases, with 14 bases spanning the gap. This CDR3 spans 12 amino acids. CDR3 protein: CSPATLGETQYF. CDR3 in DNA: TGCAGTCCAGCTACACTAGGAGAGACCCAGTACTTC.

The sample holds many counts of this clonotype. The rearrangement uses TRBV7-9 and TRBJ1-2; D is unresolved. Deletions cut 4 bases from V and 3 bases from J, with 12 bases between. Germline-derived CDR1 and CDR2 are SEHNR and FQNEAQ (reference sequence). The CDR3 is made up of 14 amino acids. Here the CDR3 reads CASSSVDVDYGYTF. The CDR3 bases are TGTGCCAGCAGCTCGGTTGACGTGGACTATGGCTACACCTTC.

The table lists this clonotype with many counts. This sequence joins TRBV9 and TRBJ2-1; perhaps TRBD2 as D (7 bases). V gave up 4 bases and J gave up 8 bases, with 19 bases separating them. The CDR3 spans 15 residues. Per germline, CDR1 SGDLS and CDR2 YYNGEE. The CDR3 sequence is CASSQRGGPRDEQFF. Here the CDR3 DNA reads TGTGCCAGCAGCCAGAGGGGGGGCCCAAGGGATGAGCAGTTCTTC.

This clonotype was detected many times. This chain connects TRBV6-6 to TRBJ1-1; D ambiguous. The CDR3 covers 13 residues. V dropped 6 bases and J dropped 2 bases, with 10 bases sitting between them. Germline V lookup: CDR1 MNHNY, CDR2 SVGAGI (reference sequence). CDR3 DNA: TGTGCCAGCAGGTTCGAGGGAAACACTGAAGCTTTCTTT. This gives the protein CASRFEGNTEAFF.

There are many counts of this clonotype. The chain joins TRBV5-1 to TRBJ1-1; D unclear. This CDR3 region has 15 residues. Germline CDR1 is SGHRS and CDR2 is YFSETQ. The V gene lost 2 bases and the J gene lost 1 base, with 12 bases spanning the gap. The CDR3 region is CASSFEGPGNTEAFF. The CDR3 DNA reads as TGCGCCAGCAGCTTTGAAGGACCCGGGAACACTGAAGCTTTCTTT.

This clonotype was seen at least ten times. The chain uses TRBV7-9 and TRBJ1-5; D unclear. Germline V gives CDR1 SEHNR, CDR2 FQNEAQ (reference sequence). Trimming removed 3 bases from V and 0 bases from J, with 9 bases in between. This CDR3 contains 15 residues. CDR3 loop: CASSLTGSSNQPQHF. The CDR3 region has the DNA TGTGCCAGCAGCTTGACGGGATCTAGCAATCAGCCCCAGCATTTT.

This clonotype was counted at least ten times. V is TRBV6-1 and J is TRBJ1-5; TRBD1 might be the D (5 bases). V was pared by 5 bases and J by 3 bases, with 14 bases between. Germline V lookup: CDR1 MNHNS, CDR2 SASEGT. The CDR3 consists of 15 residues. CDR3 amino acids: CASSWPWGDNQPQHF. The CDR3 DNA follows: TGTGCCAGCAGTTGGCCTTGGGGGGACAATCAGCCCCAGCATTTT.

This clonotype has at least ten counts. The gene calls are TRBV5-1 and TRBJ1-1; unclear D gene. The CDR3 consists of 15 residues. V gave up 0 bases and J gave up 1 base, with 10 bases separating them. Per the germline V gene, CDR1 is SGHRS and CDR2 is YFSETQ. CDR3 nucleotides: TGCGCCAGCAGCTTGGCCGTAGGGCAGAACACTGAAGCTTTCTTT. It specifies CASSLAVGQNTEAFF.

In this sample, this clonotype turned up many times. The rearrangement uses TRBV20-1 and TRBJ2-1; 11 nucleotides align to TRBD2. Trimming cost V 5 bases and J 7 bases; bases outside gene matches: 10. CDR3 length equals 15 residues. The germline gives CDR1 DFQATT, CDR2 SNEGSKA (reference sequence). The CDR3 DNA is TGCAGTGCTGGCGGGGGACTAGCGGTACTGAATGAGCAGTTCTTC. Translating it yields CSAGGGLAVLNEQFF.

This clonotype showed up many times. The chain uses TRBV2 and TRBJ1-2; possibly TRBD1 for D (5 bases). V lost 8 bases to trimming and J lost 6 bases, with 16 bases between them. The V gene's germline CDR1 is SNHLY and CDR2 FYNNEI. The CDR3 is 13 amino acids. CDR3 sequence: CASQIGTEDGYTF. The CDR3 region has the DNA TGTGCCAGCCAGATCGGGACTGAGGATGGCTACACCTTC.

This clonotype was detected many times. The CDR3 DNA reads TGCGCCAGCAGCTTGGGAGGGGGCGAGCCTGAAGCTTTCTTT. This sequence encodes CASSLGGGEPEAFF. This rearrangement joins TRBV5-1 to TRBJ1-1; TRBD1 aligns across 7 bases. CDR3 length: 14 amino acids. Germline CDR1 and CDR2: SGHRS and YFSETQ. V was clipped by 0 bases and J by 6 bases; unmatched bases: 5. Full variable domain (missing parts from reference TRBV5-1 and TRBJ1-1): KAGVTQTPRYLIKTRGQQVTLSCSPISGHRSVSWYQQTPGQGLQFLFEYFSETQRNKGNFPGRFSGRQFSNSRSEMNVSTLELGDSALYLCASSLGGGEPEAFFGQGTRLTVV.

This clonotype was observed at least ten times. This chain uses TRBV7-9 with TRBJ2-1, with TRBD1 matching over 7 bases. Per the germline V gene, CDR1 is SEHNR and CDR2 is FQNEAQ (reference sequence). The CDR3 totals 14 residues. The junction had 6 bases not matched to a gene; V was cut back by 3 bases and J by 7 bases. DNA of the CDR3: TGTGCCAGCAGCTTTTGGGACAGTAAGAATGAGCAGTTCTTC. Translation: CASSFWDSKNEQFF.